The text below deals with one T cell receptor beta chain. Its antigen is currently unknown. FACS was used to enrich TEMRA cells, whereas the CD8+ and CD4+ T cells were obtained by negative isolation. The CDR3 is made up of 14 amino acids. Germline assignment: CDR1 SGHVS and CDR2 FQNEAQ. Trimming took 4 bases from V and 6 from J, leaving 16 bases between them. This entry belongs to a study of CD8 T cells in Susac syndrome. Findings and caveats of the study: The study's TCR sequencing and HLA analysis drew on a certain number of individuals. That number was acknowledged as relatively small.

Random hexamers primed reverse transcription of about 0.45 to 1 ug RNA. The method of amplification for TCR beta CDR3 was immunoSEQ multiplex PCR, covering 54 Vbeta and 13 Jbeta. MiXCR, run by TCRdb on the immunoSEQ multiplex PCR reads, gives a single entry per CDR3 protein. The data show about 430,000 distinct CDR3 sequences, more than 80% seen once. The receptor's source is a human donor with multiple sclerosis. The rearrangement uses TRBV7-8 and TRBJ2-7, with D possibly called TRBD1 or TRBD2 (5 bases each). Sequenced: CD8+ T cells from PBMCs. CDR3 in DNA: TGTGCCAGCAGCTATTTGTCCAGGGACCTCGAGCAGTACTTC. This translates into CASSYLSRDLEQYF. The variable domain in full, with the rest retrieved from reference TRBV7-8 and TRBJ2-7, is GAGVSQSPRYKVAKRGQDVALRCDPISGHVSLFWYQQALGQGPEFLTYFQNEAQLDKSGLPSDRFFAERPEGSVSTLKIQRTQQEDSAVYLCASSYLSRDLEQYFGPGTRLTVT.